The rows below give T cell receptor beta chains drawn from one sample of a study of T-cell reconstitution after alpha-beta-depleted transplantation in children. TCRdb re-derived calls from the PCR reads in MiXCR, one entry per CDR3 protein. The sample contains about a million distinct CDR3 sequences, roughly 29% of which appear only once. The starting material was PBMCs, mostly from graft donor cells, obtained 360 days after TCRalphabeta/CD19-depleted stem cell transplant. The receptors originated from a boy in the first two years of life who had a stem cell transplant for SCID, so the T cells may come from the graft donor. The CDR3 runs from the conserved cysteine through the conserved F or W. D genes are given only for firm matches. Some rows mark clone size as missing; the rest say once, few, many or name a class of expanded clone.

d_call j_call v_call clone_size cdr3_nt cdr3_aa
TRBD2 TRBJ2-5 TRBV5-1 NA TGCGCCAGCAGACCTAGCAGCGGGGGGGCCTTGCGAGAGACCCAGTACTTC CASRPSSGGALRETQYF
NA TRBJ1-4 TRBV20-1 NA TGCAGTGCTAGAGGGGTGGAGTTTAGGGAAAAACTGTTTTTT CSARGVEFREKLFF
NA TRBJ1-3 TRBV6-5 NA TGTGCCAGCAGTTCCAATACGGGGGCCTTCGCCCTCTCTGGAAACACCATATATTTT CASSSNTGAFALSGNTIYF
NA TRBJ2-2 TRBV27 few TGTGCCAGCAGTTTAAGGGGTACCGTGGGCGGGGAGCTGTTTTTT CASSLRGTVGGELFF
NA TRBJ2-7 TRBV5-1 many TGCGCCAGCAGCTTGGAGGACAGATATTACGAGCAGTACTTC CASSLEDRYYEQYF
TRBD1 TRBJ2-3 TRBV12-3/TRBV12-4 few TGTGCCAGCAGTTTAGTAAAGGGGGCCCTCACAGATACGCAGTATTTT CASSLVKGALTDTQYF
TRBD2 TRBJ2-7 TRBV4-1 few TGCGCCAGCAGCCCTGGACCGGGACTAGCGTTTGACTACGAGCAGTACTTC CASSPGPGLAFDYEQYF
TRBD1 TRBJ2-7 TRBV6-1 NA TGTGCCAGCAGCGAGAGGGACAGGGACCACGAGCAGTACTTC CASSERDRDHEQYF
NA TRBJ2-3 TRBV9 few TGTGCCAGCAGCGGGGAGCCTCGCACAGATACGCAGTATTTT CASSGEPRTDTQYF
NA TRBJ2-7 TRBV7-9 few TGTGCCAGCAGCCCCCCAGGGGTTTATAACGAGCAGTACTTC CASSPPGVYNEQYF
NA TRBJ2-2 TRBV12-3/TRBV12-4 few TGTGCCAGCAGTAGCAGATGGAACACCGGGGAGCTGTTTTTT CASSSRWNTGELFF
NA TRBJ2-1 TRBV4-2 NA TGTGCCAGCAGCCAAGAAGTAACGACTGGGAACTACAATGAGCAGTTCTTC CASSQEVTTGNYNEQFF
NA TRBJ2-5 TRBV7-9 few TGTGCCAGCAGCTTATCTGGTTTGAGGGGGAGAGAGACCCAGTACTTC CASSLSGLRGRETQYF
TRBD1 TRBJ1-5 TRBV3-1 NA TGTGCCAGCAGCCAATCGACAGGGTGGGCTCAGCCCCAGCATTTT CASSQSTGWAQPQHF
NA TRBJ2-1 TRBV9 few TGTGCCAGCAGCGTAGGAGGTAGCCTAATGAGCTCCTACAATGAGCAGTTCTTC CASSVGGSLMSSYNEQFF
NA TRBJ2-3 TRBV27 NA TGTGCCAGCAGTTCCGGGGTTAACACAGATACGCAGTATTTT CASSSGVNTDTQYF
NA TRBJ1-1 TRBV5-5 few TGTGCCAGCAGCTTGGGCGGACAGCATAACACTGAAGCTTTCTTT CASSLGGQHNTEAFF
NA TRBJ2-7 TRBV9 few TGTGCCAGCAGCGTAGCCCCCGGGGCAGAGCAGTACTTC CASSVAPGAEQYF
NA TRBJ2-1 TRBV5-1 NA TGCGCCAGCAGCTCCACGGCCAGCTTGCCTGAGCAGTTCTTC CASSSTASLPEQFF
TRBD2 TRBJ2-1 TRBV2 NA TGTGCCAGCAGGGGAGGGACCATTTACAATGAGCAGTTCTTC CASRGGTIYNEQFF
NA TRBJ2-2 TRBV4-3 NA TGCGCCAGCAGCCAAGTCCAGCGGAGCACCGGGGAGCTGTTTTTT CASSQVQRSTGELFF
NA TRBJ2-5 TRBV5-1 few TGCGCCAGCAGCTTGAGTGACCTGCAAGAGACCCAGTACTTC CASSLSDLQETQYF
NA TRBJ2-7 TRBV3-1 many TGTGCCAGCAGCCAAGCGGGTGAGCAGTACTTC CASSQAGEQYF
NA TRBJ2-7 TRBV13 NA TGTGCCAGCAGCCCCTGGAAAGGGTCCCACGAGCAGTACTTC CASSPWKGSHEQYF
NA TRBJ2-2 TRBV5-1 NA TGCGCCAGCAGCTTATCGTCAGGGGAGGTCACCGGGGAGCTGTTTTTT CASSLSSGEVTGELFF
NA TRBJ2-7 TRBV7-9 NA TGTGCCAGCAGCTTAGTTTTAACCGGCTACGAGCAGTACTTC CASSLVLTGYEQYF
TRBD1 TRBJ2-2 TRBV15 few TGTGCCACCAGCAGAGGGGGGACAGCTAACACCGGGGAGCTGTTTTTT CATSRGGTANTGELFF
TRBD2 TRBJ2-7 TRBV5-1 NA TGCGCCAGCAGAGCGGGGCTGTACGAGCAGTACTTC CASRAGLYEQYF
NA TRBJ2-7 TRBV7-2 few TGTGCCAGCAGCTTAGCTCCCAGAACCTACGAGCAGTACTTC CASSLAPRTYEQYF
TRBD2 TRBJ2-1 TRBV6-2/TRBV6-3 few TGTGCCAGCAGGGAGGCTTCGGGACTAGCGTACTACAATGAGCAGTTCTTC CASREASGLAYYNEQFF
TRBD2 TRBJ2-3 TRBV20-1 NA TGCAGTGCTAGGAGAGCTAGCGGGGATACGCAGTATTTT CSARRASGDTQYF
NA TRBJ2-7 TRBV6-1 few TGTGCCAGCAGTACACATTTCGGGGCTGGGGAGCAGTACTTC CASSTHFGAGEQYF
NA TRBJ1-2 TRBV28 few TGTGCCAGCAGTTTATTAGCAGCAAATAAGTTCTATGGCTACACCTTC CASSLLAANKFYGYTF
NA TRBJ2-5 TRBV7-2 NA TGTGCCAGCAGCTTACAGTGGGGGTCCCAAGAGACCCAGTACTTC CASSLQWGSQETQYF
NA TRBJ2-5 TRBV2 few TGTGCCAGCGGGGCAGCGCCTGAGACCCAGTACTTC CASGAAPETQYF
TRBD1 TRBJ1-1 TRBV12-3/TRBV12-4 few TGTGCCAGCAGTTTAGACGTGACAGGGCGGAGAACTGAAGCTTTCTTT CASSLDVTGRRTEAFF
NA TRBJ2-1 TRBV5-1 NA TGCGCCAGCAGCTTGATTAGGGGGATAGCCTACAATGAGCAGTTCTTC CASSLIRGIAYNEQFF
NA TRBJ2-3 TRBV9 few TGTGCCAGCAGCGTAGGTACCGGTCCCGCAGATACGCAGTATTTT CASSVGTGPADTQYF
NA TRBJ1-1 TRBV5-1 NA TGCGCCAGCAGCTGGGCAACTGGCACTGAAGCTTTCTTT CASSWATGTEAFF
NA TRBJ2-5 TRBV29-1 many TGCAGCGTTGATGGGTTGTCGGGACACCCTCACCTATACCAAGAGACCCAGTACTTC CSVDGLSGHPHLYQETQYF
TRBD1 TRBJ1-1 TRBV12-3/TRBV12-4 NA TGTGCCAGCAGCCGCGGACAGGGTGGTGCGCACACTGAAGCTTTCTTT CASSRGQGGAHTEAFF
NA TRBJ2-3 TRBV24-1 few TGTGCCACCAGTGACCAACAGGGTGATAGTACAGATACGCAGTATTTT CATSDQQGDSTDTQYF
NA TRBJ2-3 TRBV24-1 NA TGTGCCACCAGTGCTCCGACCCGTCCTGACTCGCAGTATTTT CATSAPTRPDSQYF
TRBD1 TRBJ2-3 TRBV4-1 few TGCGCCAGCAGCCAAGATCCGGGACAGGGGACAGATACGCAGTATTTT CASSQDPGQGTDTQYF
TRBD1 TRBJ2-5 TRBV20-1 NA TGCAGTGCTAGAGAGAGACAGGGGGCGCGGGAGACCCAGTACTTC CSARERQGARETQYF
NA TRBJ2-7 TRBV20-1 many TGCAGTGCTGGGGCTTACGAGCAGTACTTC CSAGAYEQYF
NA TRBJ1-4 TRBV5-1 NA TGCGCCAGCAGCACTATCCAGGGAGATAATGAAAAACTGTTTTTT CASSTIQGDNEKLFF
NA TRBJ2-7 TRBV9 NA TGTGCCAGCAGCTTTCGACCTCAGGGAGAGCAGTACTTC CASSFRPQGEQYF